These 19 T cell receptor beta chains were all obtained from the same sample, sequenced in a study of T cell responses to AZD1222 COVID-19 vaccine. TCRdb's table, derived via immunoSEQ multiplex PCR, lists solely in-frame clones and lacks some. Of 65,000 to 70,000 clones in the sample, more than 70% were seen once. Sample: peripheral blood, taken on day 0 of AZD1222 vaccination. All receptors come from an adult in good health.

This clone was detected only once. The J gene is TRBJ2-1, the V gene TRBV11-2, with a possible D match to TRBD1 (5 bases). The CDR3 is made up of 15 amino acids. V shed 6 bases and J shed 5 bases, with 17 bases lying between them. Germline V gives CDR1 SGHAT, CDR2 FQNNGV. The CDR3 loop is CASSLDLGLHNEQFF. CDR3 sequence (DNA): TGTGCCAGCAGTCTCGATTTGGGGCTTCACAATGAGCAGTTCTTC.

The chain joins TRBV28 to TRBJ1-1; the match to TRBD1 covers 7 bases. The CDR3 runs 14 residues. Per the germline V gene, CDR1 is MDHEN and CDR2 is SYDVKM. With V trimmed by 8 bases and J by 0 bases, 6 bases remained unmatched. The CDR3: CASAGGWVNTEAFF. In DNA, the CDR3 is TGTGCCAGCGCAGGGGGTTGGGTGAACACTGAAGCTTTCTTT.

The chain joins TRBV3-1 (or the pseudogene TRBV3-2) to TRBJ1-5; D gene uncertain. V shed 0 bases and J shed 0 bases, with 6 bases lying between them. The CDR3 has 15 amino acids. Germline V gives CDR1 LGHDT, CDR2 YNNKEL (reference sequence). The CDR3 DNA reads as TGTGCCAGCAGCCAAGATGTAGATAGCAATCAGCCCCAGCATTTT. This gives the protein CASSQDVDSNQPQHF.

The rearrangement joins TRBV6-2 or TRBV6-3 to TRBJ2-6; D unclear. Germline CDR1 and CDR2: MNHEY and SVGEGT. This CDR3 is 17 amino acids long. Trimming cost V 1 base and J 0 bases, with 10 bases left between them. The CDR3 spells CASSYYPATSGANVLTF. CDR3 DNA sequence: TGTGCCAGCAGTTACTATCCGGCCACCTCTGGGGCCAACGTCCTGACTTTC.

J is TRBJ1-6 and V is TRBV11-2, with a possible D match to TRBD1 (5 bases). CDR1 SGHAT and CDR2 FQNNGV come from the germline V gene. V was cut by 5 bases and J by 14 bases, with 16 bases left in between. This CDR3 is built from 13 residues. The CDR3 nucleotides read TGTGCCAGCAGCCCCCGCGGGGACGGGGCCCTCCACTTT. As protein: CASSPRGDGALHF.

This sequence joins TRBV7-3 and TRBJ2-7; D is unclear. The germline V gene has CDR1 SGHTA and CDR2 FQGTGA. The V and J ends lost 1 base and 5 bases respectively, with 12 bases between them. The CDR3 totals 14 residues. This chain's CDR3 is CASSLMGSADEQYF. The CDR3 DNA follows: TGTGCCAGCAGCTTAATGGGATCAGCCGACGAGCAGTACTTC.

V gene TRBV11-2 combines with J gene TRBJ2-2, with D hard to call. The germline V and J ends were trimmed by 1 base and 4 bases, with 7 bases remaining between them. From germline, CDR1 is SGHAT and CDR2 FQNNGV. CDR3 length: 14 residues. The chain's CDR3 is CASSLAGSTGELFF. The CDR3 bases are TGTGCCAGCAGCTTAGCAGGATCCACCGGGGAGCTGTTTTTT.

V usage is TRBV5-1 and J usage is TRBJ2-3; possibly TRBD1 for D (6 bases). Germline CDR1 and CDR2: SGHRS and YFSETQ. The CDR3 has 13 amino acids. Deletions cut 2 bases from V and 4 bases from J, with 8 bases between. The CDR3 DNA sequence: TGCGCCAGCAGCTTAGGGACATCAGATACGCAGTATTTT. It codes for CASSLGTSDTQYF.

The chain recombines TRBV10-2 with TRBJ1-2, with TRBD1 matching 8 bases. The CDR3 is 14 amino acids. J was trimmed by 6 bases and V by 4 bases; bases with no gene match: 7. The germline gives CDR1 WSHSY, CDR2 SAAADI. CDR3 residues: CASSGDRGLNGYTF. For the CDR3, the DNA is TGCGCCAGCAGTGGAGACAGGGGTTTGAATGGCTACACCTTC.

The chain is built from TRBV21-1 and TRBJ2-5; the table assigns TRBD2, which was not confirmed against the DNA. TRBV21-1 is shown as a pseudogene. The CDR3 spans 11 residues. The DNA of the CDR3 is TGTGCCAGCAGCAATGAGGAGACCCAGTACTTC. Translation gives CASSNEETQYF.

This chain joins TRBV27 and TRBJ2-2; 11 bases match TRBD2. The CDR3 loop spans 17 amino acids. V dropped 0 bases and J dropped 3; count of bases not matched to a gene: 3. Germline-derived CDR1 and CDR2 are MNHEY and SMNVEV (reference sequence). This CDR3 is CASSLSGTSGYTGELFF. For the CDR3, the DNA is TGTGCCAGCAGTTTATCAGGGACTAGCGGATACACCGGGGAGCTGTTTTTT.

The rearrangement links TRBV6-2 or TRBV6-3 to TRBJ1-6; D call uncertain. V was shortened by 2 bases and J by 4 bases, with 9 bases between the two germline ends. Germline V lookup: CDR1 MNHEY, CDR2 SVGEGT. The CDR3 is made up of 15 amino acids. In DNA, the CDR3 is TGTGCCAGCAGTTACAACGGGCATTATAATTCACCCCTCCACTTT. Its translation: CASSYNGHYNSPLHF.

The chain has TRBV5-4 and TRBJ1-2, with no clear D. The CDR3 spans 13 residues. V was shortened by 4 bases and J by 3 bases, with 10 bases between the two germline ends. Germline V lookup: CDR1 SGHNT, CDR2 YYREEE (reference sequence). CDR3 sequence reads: CASSRGSDYGYTF. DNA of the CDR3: TGTGCCAGCAGCCGCGGGTCCGACTATGGCTACACCTTC.

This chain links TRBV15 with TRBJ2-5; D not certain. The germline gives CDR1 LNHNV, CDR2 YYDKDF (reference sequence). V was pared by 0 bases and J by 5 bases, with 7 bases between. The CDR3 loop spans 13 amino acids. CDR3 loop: CATSRDQGETQYF. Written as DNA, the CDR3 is TGTGCCACCAGCAGAGATCAAGGGGAGACCCAGTACTTC.

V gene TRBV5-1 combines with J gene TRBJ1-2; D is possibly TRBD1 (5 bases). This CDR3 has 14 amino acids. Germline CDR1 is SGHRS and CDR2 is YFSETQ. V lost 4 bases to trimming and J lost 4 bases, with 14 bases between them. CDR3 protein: CASSGGGMVYGYTF. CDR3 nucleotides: TGCGCCAGCAGCGGCGGGGGAATGGTCTATGGCTACACCTTC.

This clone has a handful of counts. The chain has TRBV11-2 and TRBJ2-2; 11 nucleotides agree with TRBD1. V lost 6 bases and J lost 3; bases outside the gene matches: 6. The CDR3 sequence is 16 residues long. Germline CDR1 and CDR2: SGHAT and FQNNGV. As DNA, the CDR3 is TGTGCCAGCAGTTTCCCGGGACAGGGGGACACCGGGGAGCTGTTTTTT. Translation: CASSFPGQGDTGELFF.

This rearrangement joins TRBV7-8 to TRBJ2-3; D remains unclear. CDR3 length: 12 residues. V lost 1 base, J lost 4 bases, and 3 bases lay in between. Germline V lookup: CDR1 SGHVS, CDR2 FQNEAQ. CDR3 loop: CASSLGPDTQYF. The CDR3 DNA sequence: TGTGCCAGCAGCTTAGGACCAGATACGCAGTATTTT.

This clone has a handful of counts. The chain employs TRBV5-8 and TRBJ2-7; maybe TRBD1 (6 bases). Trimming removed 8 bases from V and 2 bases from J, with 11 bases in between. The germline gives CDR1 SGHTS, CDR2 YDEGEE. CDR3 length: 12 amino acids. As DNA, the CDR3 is TGTGCCAGTCCGGGACAAGCCTACGAGCAGTACTTC. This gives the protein CASPGQAYEQYF.

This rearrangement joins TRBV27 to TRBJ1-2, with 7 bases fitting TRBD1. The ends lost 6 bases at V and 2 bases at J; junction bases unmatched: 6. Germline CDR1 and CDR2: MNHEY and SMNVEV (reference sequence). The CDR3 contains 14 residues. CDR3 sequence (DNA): TGTGCCAGCAGGACACTCAGGGGGAACTATGGCTACACCTTC. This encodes CASRTLRGNYGYTF.